This record looks at one T cell receptor beta chain sequence and its context. In the study's own analysis: Amplification of reference gene primers was used by the study to estimate nucleated cell counts. Assay: immunoSEQ multiplex PCR; the TCRdb copy retains only in-frame clones and omits some. V, J and clone size are those of that table, while D and trimming were read from the DNA. There are some 130,000 clones in the sample; about 83% occur only once, and around a tenth lies in the top ten. The data belong to a study of blood T cell repertoires in COVID-19. Background on the study: The United States, Italy and Spain were the sources of the acute and convalescent COVID-19 samples. From T cells, B-cell-depleted T cells, or PBMCs came the material, which was cDNA or gDNA.

With 2 bases removed from V and 0 bases from J, the gap between germline ends came to 11 bases. Germline V gives CDR1 SGHNT, CDR2 YYREEE (reference sequence). The CDR3 consists of 16 residues. The source of this sequence is a man aged 35 to 55 with active or convalescent COVID-19. The sample taken for sequencing was peripheral blood. The gene calls are TRBV5-4 and TRBJ1-4, with a possible D match to TRBD1 (5 bases). The CDR3 nucleotides read TGTGCCAGCAGCTTAGGACAACTTGCAACTAATGAAAAACTGTTTTTT. Encoded protein: CASSLGQLATNEKLFF.